Following are 13 T cell receptor beta chains from one sample sequenced in a study of blood T cell repertoires in COVID-19. Repertoires were generated with immunoSEQ multiplex PCR, while TCRdb's copy carries only in-frame clones and drops some. The sample includes 100,000 to 150,000 clones, around 85% of them seen just once. The source material was peripheral blood. The source is a woman older than 75 with acute or convalescent COVID-19.

The gene calls are TRBV19 and TRBJ1-2; TRBD1 is a possible D gene (6 bases). V lost 5 bases and J lost 2, with 18 bases in between. Germline V gene sequence: CDR1 LNHDA, CDR2 SQIVND (reference sequence). The CDR3 sequence is 16 residues long. CDR3 amino acids: CASSFGGAASNYGYTF. The CDR3 DNA follows: TGTGCCAGTAGTTTCGGGGGGGCCGCCTCAAACTATGGCTACACCTTC.

The table lists this clone with a count of one. The chain links TRBV19 to TRBJ1-2; 9 bases fit TRBD1. The germline V gene has CDR1 LNHDA and CDR2 SQIVND (reference sequence). J gave up 3 bases and V 7 bases, and 15 bases lay outside the gene matches. The CDR3 consists of 17 residues. In DNA form, the CDR3 reads TGTGCCAGTACCCCAACCGGGACAGGGAGGGTGGACTATGGCTACACCTTC. Translated: CASTPTGTGRVDYGYTF.

This clone was counted a single time. This chain connects TRBV30 to TRBJ2-7; no reliable D call. Per germline, CDR1 GTSNPN and CDR2 SVGIG (reference sequence). The CDR3 length is 11 residues. V lost 3 bases and J lost 10, with 13 bases in between. CDR3 bases: TGTGCCTGGAGCGCAACGGGTGAACAGTACTTC. Amino acids: CAWSATGEQYF.

The chain carries TRBV30 and TRBJ2-3; 13 bases align to TRBD2. V was pared by 1 base and J by 6 bases, with 13 bases of the junction left unmatched. The CDR3 sequence is 18 residues long. Germline lookup yields CDR1 GTSNPN and CDR2 SVGIG (reference sequence). In DNA, the CDR3 is TGTGCCTGGAGTGACTACCCCCCGGGACTAGCGGGGAGGGATACGCAGTATTTT. Amino acids: CAWSDYPPGLAGRDTQYF.

The rearrangement uses TRBV27 and TRBJ1-6; D unresolved. The germline V gene encodes CDR1 MNHEY and CDR2 SMNVEV (reference sequence). The CDR3 has 16 amino acids. The V end was cut by 1 base, the J end by 4 bases, with 11 bases between. CDR3 sequence (DNA): TGTGCCAGCAGTTTATACGGCAGGCCATATAATTCACCCCTCCACTTT. This codes for CASSLYGRPYNSPLHF.

The chain employs TRBV9 and TRBJ2-2; TRBD2 matches at 14 bases. The CDR3 runs 16 residues. V shed 6 bases and J 6 bases; nucleotides not matched to a gene: 7. Germline V gene sequence: CDR1 SGDLS, CDR2 YYNGEE. The CDR3 here is CASTVGLAGAAGELFF. In DNA form, the CDR3 reads TGTGCCAGCACCGTGGGACTAGCGGGAGCTGCCGGGGAGCTGTTTTTT.

The count of this clone is one. The chain employs TRBV2 and TRBJ2-3; D gene unclear. Trimming took 7 bases from V and 6 from J, leaving 11 bases between them. The CDR3 spans 12 residues. CDR1 and CDR2 from the germline V gene are SNHLY and FYNNEI. The CDR3 here is CASIMSRDTQYF. The CDR3 region has the DNA TGTGCCAGCATAATGTCGAGGGATACGCAGTATTTT. The full variable domain, with the rest looked up from reference TRBV2 and TRBJ2-3, is EPEVTQTPSHQVTQMGQEVILRCVPISNHLYFYWYRQILGQKVEFLVSFYNNEISEKSEIFDDQFSVERPDGSNFTLKIRSTKLEDSAMYFCASIMSRDTQYFGPGTRLTVL.

The chain uses TRBV2 and TRBJ2-7, with D maybe TRBD2 (6 bases). CDR3 length: 15 residues. V lost 0 bases to trimming and J lost 5 bases, with 14 bases between them. Germline CDR1 and CDR2: SNHLY and FYNNEI. The chain's CDR3 is CASSEARGPGNEQYF. The CDR3 coding sequence is TGTGCCAGCAGTGAAGCGCGGGGCCCGGGCAACGAGCAGTACTTC. The whole variable domain, filled in from reference TRBV2 and TRBJ2-7, reads EPEVTQTPSHQVTQMGQEVILRCVPISNHLYFYWYRQILGQKVEFLVSFYNNEISEKSEIFDDQFSVERPDGSNFTLKIRSTKLEDSAMYFCASSEARGPGNEQYFGPGTRLTVT.

The chain joins TRBV6-5 to TRBJ1-1; possibly TRBD1 for D (6 bases). The CDR3 extends over 14 amino acids. Germline CDR1 is MNHEY and CDR2 is SVGAGI. V shed 5 bases and J shed 0 bases, with 10 bases lying between them. The CDR3, as DNA: TGTGCCAGCAGTCCGACAGGATTGAACACTGAAGCTTTCTTT. It encodes CASSPTGLNTEAFF.

Only a few counts were recorded for this clone. V and J are TRBV7-2 and TRBJ1-6; tentatively, D is TRBD1 (5 bases). The germline CDR1 and CDR2 sequences are SGHTA and FQGNSA. This CDR3 is built from 16 residues. V was pared by 3 bases and J by 5 bases, with 14 bases between. The CDR3 DNA sequence: TGTGCCAGCAGCTTGGGACTCCAGGAGAATAATTCACCCCTCCACTTT. Translated: CASSLGLQENNSPLHF. The whole variable domain, remainder taken from reference TRBV7-2 and TRBJ1-6, is GAGVSQSPSNKVTEKGKDVELRCDPISGHTALYWYRQSLGQGLEFLIYFQGNSAPDKSGLPSDRFSAERTGGSVSTLTIQRTQQEDSAVYLCASSLGLQENNSPLHFGNGTRLTVT.

This chain joins TRBV19 and TRBJ1-2; D gene unclear. V was shortened by 6 bases and J by 2 bases, with 19 bases between the two germline ends. Germline assignment: CDR1 LNHDA and CDR2 SQIVND (reference sequence). This CDR3 contains 16 residues. The CDR3 nucleotides read TGTGCCAGTAGGGTGGTCGGGGTTCTGTCCAACTATGGCTACACCTTC. It specifies CASRVVGVLSNYGYTF. The full variable domain, in which reference TRBV19 and TRBJ1-2 provide the parts outside the CDR3, is DGGITQSPKYLFRKEGQNVTLSCEQNLNHDAMYWYRQDPGQGLRLIYYSQIVNDFQKGDIAEGYSVSREKKESFPLTVTSAQKNPTAFYLCASRVVGVLSNYGYTFGSGTRLTVV.

The CDR3 loop reads CASSLGHGYGYTF. The CDR3 nucleotides are TGCGCCAGCAGCTTAGGACATGGCTATGGCTACACCTTC. The rearrangement joins TRBV5-1 to TRBJ1-2, with D possibly matching TRBD1 (5 bases). The CDR3 totals 13 residues. Germline lookup yields CDR1 SGHRS and CDR2 YFSETQ. V lost 2 bases to trimming and J lost 4 bases, with 9 bases between them.

V and J are TRBV18 and TRBJ1-5; weak D call: TRBD1 (6 bases). V shed 3 bases and J shed 4 bases, with 13 bases lying between them. Looked up from germline, CDR1 is KGHSH and CDR2 is LQKENI. The CDR3 is 15 amino acids. The CDR3 loop reads CASSPLGQSNQPQHF. DNA for the CDR3: TGTGCCAGCTCACCCCTCGGACAGAGTAATCAGCCCCAGCATTTT.